This T cell receptor (beta chain) is drawn from a study of siplizumab effects on memory and regulatory T cells. Findings and caveats of the study: The mapping of alloreactive clones to unstimulated subsets covered only a minor fraction of them. In unstimulated cells, naive T cells appeared more diverse than memory T cells and seemed major alloresponse contributors.

Profiled with immunoSEQ multiplex PCR; TCRdb holds only in-frame clones, not every one. The table has around 100,000 clones, about 94% seen once. This clone was detected only once. Its antigen is still unknown. The sequenced material came from non-Treg CD4+ T cells sorted from blood. The TCR originated in a human donor in good health.

The CDR3 region has the DNA TGTGCCAGCAGCTTTCAGGGGGCGACCTATGGCTACACCTTC. It is translated as CASSFQGATYGYTF. The J gene is TRBJ1-2, the V gene TRBV11-2; 8 nucleotides agree with TRBD1. V lost 3 bases, J lost 4 bases, and 4 bases stayed unmatched. Germline-derived CDR1 and CDR2 are SGHAT and FQNNGV. The CDR3 length is 14 residues.